One and the same sample provided the 5 T cell receptor beta chains below, sequenced in a study of OX40 agonist ivuxolimab in advanced cancers. Sequenced by immunoSEQ multiplex PCR; TCRdb stores in-frame clones only, minus some. The sample holds 20,000 to 25,000 clones; 84% are singletons and the top ten take about 35%. Specimen: CD4+ or CD8+ T cells sorted from blood, collected in a trial of the OX40 agonist ivuxolimab. Receptors were obtained from an adult with an advanced solid tumor such as melanoma, head and neck, liver or kidney cancer.

V is TRBV13 and J is TRBJ1-2, with unresolved D. Trimming left V 8 bases short and J 4 bases short, with 23 bases between. Germline V gene sequence: CDR1 PRHDT, CDR2 FYEKMQ (reference sequence). This CDR3 spans 16 amino acids. CDR3 sequence: CASHESSAYSSYGYTF. Written as DNA, the CDR3 is TGTGCCAGCCACGAAAGTAGTGCCTACAGTTCCTATGGCTACACCTTC.

This chain links TRBV7-3 with TRBJ1-2; tentatively, D is TRBD1 (5 bases). Trimming pared 1 base from V and 3 bases from J, leaving 15 bases between. The V gene's germline CDR1 is SGHTA and CDR2 FQGTGA. The CDR3 loop spans 16 amino acids. In DNA, the CDR3 is TGTGCCAGCAGCTTAAACTCGTTGGCAGGGCACTATGGCTACACCTTC. This encodes CASSLNSLAGHYGYTF.

This sequence joins TRBV5-1 and TRBJ1-1; 8 nucleotides line up with TRBD1. The V segment lost 3 bases and the J segment 3 bases; nucleotides outside the gene matches: 7. The CDR3 is made up of 15 amino acids. Germline V CDR1 and CDR2: SGHRS, YFSETQ. The CDR3 coding sequence is TGCGCCAGCAGCTCTCGGGACAGGTCGGACACTGAAGCTTTCTTT. Translation: CASSSRDRSDTEAFF.

This clone was recorded once. The gene calls are TRBV6-5 and TRBJ2-7, with TRBD1 matching over 10 bases. V dropped 7 bases and J dropped 6; count of bases not matched to a gene: 9. Germline V gene sequence: CDR1 MNHEY, CDR2 SVGAGI. The CDR3 spans 14 residues. Here the CDR3 reads CASNQPGQGTEQYF. Here the CDR3 DNA reads TGTGCCAGCAACCAACCGGGACAGGGGACCGAGCAGTACTTC.

The chain employs TRBV5-8 and TRBJ2-1; D is perhaps TRBD2 (7 bases). Trimming cost V 4 bases and J 11 bases, with 13 bases left between them. Germline V CDR1 and CDR2: SGHTS, YDEGEE. This CDR3 is 12 amino acids long. The CDR3 sequence: CASSLAGDKQFF. CDR3 nucleotides: TGTGCCAGCAGCCTTGCGGGGGACAAGCAGTTCTTC. The full variable domain, its missing parts supplied by reference TRBV5-8 and TRBJ2-1, is EAGVTQSPTHLIKTRGQQATLRCSPISGHTSVYWYQQALGLGLQFLLWYDEGEERNRGNFPPRFSGRQFPNYSSELNVNALELEDSALYLCASSLAGDKQFFGPGTRLTVL.